This is a list of T cell receptor beta chains from one sample in a study of blood T cell repertoires in COVID-19. Method: immunoSEQ multiplex PCR; TCRdb's copy keeps in-frame clones and lacks some. The data show 250,000 to 300,000 clones, 89% seen once. The sequencing input was peripheral blood. The receptor set was obtained from a woman in her thirties with COVID-19, enrolled during active disease. The CDR3 runs from the conserved cysteine through the conserved F or W. The order of the fields is V gene, clone size, CDR3 length, J gene, D gene, CDR3 protein, CDR3 DNA. D genes are given only for firm matches. Clone size is given for some rows only: seen once, a few or many times, or a class if the clone is expanded.

>TRBV5-6|.|14|TRBJ2-1|.
CASSLTGNYNEQFF
TGTGCCAGCAGCTTGACGGGAAACTACAATGAGCAGTTCTTC
>TRBV15|.|16|TRBJ1-1|TRBD1
CATSRDRTGGHTEAFF
TGTGCCACCAGCAGAGATCGGACAGGGGGCCACACTGAAGCTTTCTTT
>TRBV7-8|once|13|TRBJ2-5|TRBD2
CASCGGTRETQYF
TGTGCCAGCTGCGGGGGGACTAGGGAGACCCAGTACTTC
>TRBV12-3/TRBV12-4|.|13|TRBJ1-5|.
CASSLQGGQPQHF
TGTGCCAGCAGTTTACAGGGTGGGCAGCCCCAGCATTTT
>TRBV3-1/TRBV3-2|.|15|TRBJ1-5|.
CASSGGGYSNQPQHF
TGTGCCAGCAGCGGGGGGGGGTATAGCAATCAGCCCCAGCATTTT
>TRBV7-9|.|14|TRBJ2-7|TRBD1
CASSRDRGSHEQYF
TGTGCCAGCAGCCGCGACAGGGGGTCCCACGAGCAGTACTTC
>TRBV4-1|.|16|TRBJ2-1|TRBD1
CASSRPGQGPYNEQFF
TGCGCCAGCAGCCGCCCGGGACAGGGGCCTTACAATGAGCAGTTCTTC
>TRBV6-5|.|14|TRBJ1-1|.
CASNLHRENTEAFF
TGTGCCAGCAACTTACACAGGGAGAACACTGAAGCTTTCTTT
>TRBV3-1/TRBV3-2|.|14|TRBJ1-2|.
CASSEFFRVGGYTF
TGTGCCAGCAGCGAATTCTTCAGGGTCGGGGGCTACACCTTC
>TRBV12-3/TRBV12-4|.|12|TRBJ1-2|.
CASSFAGVGYTF
TGTGCCAGCAGTTTTGCAGGGGTCGGCTACACCTTC
>TRBV4-2|.|17|TRBJ1-1|.
CASSQFIDLTGDQEAFF
TGTGCCAGCAGCCAATTCATCGATCTCACAGGAGACCAGGAAGCTTTCTTT
>TRBV28|once|14|TRBJ1-6|.
CASSLGQNNSPLHF
TGTGCCAGCAGTTTAGGGCAGAATAATTCACCCCTCCACTTT
>TRBV5-6|.|14|TRBJ1-4|.
CASRRRGGGEKLFF
TGTGCCAGCAGACGGCGGGGAGGGGGTGAAAAACTGTTTTTT
>TRBV21-1|.|16|TRBJ2-1|.
CASTPSPPGCLNEQFF
TGTGCCAGCACCCCCTCACCCCCAGGGTGTTTGAATGAGCAGTTCTTC